The TCR beta chain described here comes from a study of T cells after yellow fever vaccination. Overall study context: With SMART-Seq v4 Ultra Low Input, the fractions containing low cell numbers were prepared.

Of note for this clonotype: Its antigen is as yet unknown.

General study results and limits: A secondary response was less intense yet reached its peak sooner, at day 5 versus 15.

A 5'RACE template-switching step, the method used to make TCR cDNA, added a universal primer site and UMIs. Using its own MiXCR run on the 5' RACE reads, TCRdb lists one record per CDR3 protein. This table has approximately 510,000 distinct CDR3 sequences, 20% to 25% appearing once. The CDR3 runs 19 residues. CDR1 is DFQATT and CDR2 is SNEGSKA in the germline V gene (reference sequence). Trimming removed 0 bases from V and 0 bases from J; junction bases left unmatched: 14. The V call is TRBV20-1, the J call TRBJ2-3; 8 bases are shared with TRBD2. The input for sequencing was PBMCs, taken roughly 20 days after the first yellow fever vaccination. This receptor was obtained from a man between 18 and 35 years old who received the YFV17D yellow fever vaccine. CDR3 sequence reads: CSARDQGRGATSSTDTQYF. In DNA form, the CDR3 reads TGCAGTGCTAGAGATCAAGGGCGGGGGGCCACATCTAGCACAGATACGCAGTATTTT.